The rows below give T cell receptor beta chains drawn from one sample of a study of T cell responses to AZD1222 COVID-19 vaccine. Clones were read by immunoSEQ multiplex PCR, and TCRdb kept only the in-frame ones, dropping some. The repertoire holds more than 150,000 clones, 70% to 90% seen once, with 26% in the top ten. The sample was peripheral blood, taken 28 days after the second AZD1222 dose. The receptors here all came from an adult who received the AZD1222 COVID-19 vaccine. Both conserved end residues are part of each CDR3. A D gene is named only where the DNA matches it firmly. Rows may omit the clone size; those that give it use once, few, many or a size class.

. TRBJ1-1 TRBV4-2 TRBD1 TGTGCCAGCAGCCAAGTAGACAGGGGCGCTTTCTTT CASSQVDRGAFF
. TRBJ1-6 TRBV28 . TGTGCCAGCAGTTCCCACCCTGTGGATTCACCCCTCCACTTT CASSSHPVDSPLHF
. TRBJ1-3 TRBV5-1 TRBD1 TGCGCCAGCAGCCCCACCGGGACAGCTGGAAACACCATATATTTT CASSPTGTAGNTIYF
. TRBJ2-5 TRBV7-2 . TGTGCCAGCAGCTTGGGGCCCCAAGAGACCCAGTACTTC CASSLGPQETQYF
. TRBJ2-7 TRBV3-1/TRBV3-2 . TGTGCCAGCAGCCACCGGGGGTCCTTGCAGTACTTC CASSHRGSLQYF
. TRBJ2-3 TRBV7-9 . TGTGCCAGCAGCTTACCGGTCGGGGCGGGGACAGATACGCAGTATTTT CASSLPVGAGTDTQYF
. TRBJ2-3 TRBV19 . TGTGCCAGTAGTGATCAGGAGGGGGCCACAGATACGCAGTATTTT CASSDQEGATDTQYF
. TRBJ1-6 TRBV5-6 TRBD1 TGTGCCAGCAGCCCGGATGCCAGGGGGCCTAATTCACCCCTCCACTTT CASSPDARGPNSPLHF
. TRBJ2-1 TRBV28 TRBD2 TGTGCCAGCAGCCTCAGCGGGAGGATGGACAATGAGCAGTTCTTC CASSLSGRMDNEQFF
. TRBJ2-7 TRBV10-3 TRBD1 TGTGCCATCAGTGAGTCTTTCGGTGGGACAGGGAACGGGGAGCAGTACTTC CAISESFGGTGNGEQYF
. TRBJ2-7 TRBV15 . TGTGCCACCAGCAGCCTGGACGAGCAGTACTTC CATSSLDEQYF
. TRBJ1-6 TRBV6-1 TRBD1 TGTGCCAGCAGTGCGAGACAGGGACTGACCAATTCACCCCTCCACTTT CASSARQGLTNSPLHF
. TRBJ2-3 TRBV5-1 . TGCGCCAGCAGCTTCGGTTCTCCCGGCACAGATACGCAGTATTTT CASSFGSPGTDTQYF
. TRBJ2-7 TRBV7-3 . TGTGCCAGCAACTTGGGCGGTCCTGGAGACGAGCAGTACTTC CASNLGGPGDEQYF
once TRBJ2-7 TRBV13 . TGTGCCAGCAGCTCCTACACCTACGAGCAGTACTTC CASSSYTYEQYF
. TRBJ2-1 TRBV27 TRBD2 TGTGCCAGCTCCCGGGGGACTAGCAAGAATGAGCAGTTCTTC CASSRGTSKNEQFF
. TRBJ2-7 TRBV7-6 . TGTGCCAGCAGCCCAACCTCCCTCCGAGGAGGCGAGCAGTACTTC CASSPTSLRGGEQYF
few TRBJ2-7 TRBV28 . TGTGCCACCACGACAGGTTCCTACGAGCAGTACTTC CATTTGSYEQYF
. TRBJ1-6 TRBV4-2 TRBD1 TGTGCCAGCAGCCAAGGAGCGGGACAGGGTAATTCACCCCTCCACTTT CASSQGAGQGNSPLHF
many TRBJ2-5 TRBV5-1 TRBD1 TGCGCCAGCAGCTTGGGGGACAGGGGCGGAGAGACCCAGTACTTC CASSLGDRGGETQYF
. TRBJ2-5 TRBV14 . TGTGCCAGCAGCCAACAGCTCCAGGGGCTTCAAGAGACCCAGTACTTC CASSQQLQGLQETQYF
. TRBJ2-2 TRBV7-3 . TGTGCCAGCAGCTTAAGCGCAGGGCATGGTGACGGGGAGCTGTTTTTT CASSLSAGHGDGELFF
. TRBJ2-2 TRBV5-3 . TGTGCCAGAAGCTTCTCTGGTGGGCCGAGAACCGGGGAGCTGTTTTTT CARSFSGGPRTGELFF
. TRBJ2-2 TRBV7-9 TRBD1 TGTGCCAGCAGCCGCGGGCTTTTGGGGACAGGGAACACCGGGGAGCTGTTTTTT CASSRGLLGTGNTGELFF
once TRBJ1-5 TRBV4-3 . TGCGCCAGCAGCCAGGCCTGGGGGGTCCCCAATCAGCCCCAGCATTTT CASSQAWGVPNQPQHF
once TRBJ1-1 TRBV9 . TGTGCCAGCAGCCCCCAGAGGCAACTTAACACTGAAGCTTTCTTT CASSPQRQLNTEAFF
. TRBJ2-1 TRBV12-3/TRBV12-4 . TGTGCCAGCAGTTTAGGCCCGGCGGAGCAGTTCTTC CASSLGPAEQFF
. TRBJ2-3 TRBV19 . TGTGCCAGTAGTATGGGGGCAGATACGCAGTATTTT CASSMGADTQYF
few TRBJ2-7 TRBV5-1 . TGCGCCAGCAGCCTGGGACCTCTAAGGGACGAGCAGTACTTC CASSLGPLRDEQYF
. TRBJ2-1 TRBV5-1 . TGCGCCAGCAGCCCCGGGACCTATTACAATGAGCAGTTCTTC CASSPGTYYNEQFF
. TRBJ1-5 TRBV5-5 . TGTGCCAGCAGCTTGGTAATAGGGCGGTATCAGCCCCAGCATTTT CASSLVIGRYQPQHF
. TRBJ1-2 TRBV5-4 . TGTGCCAGCAGCTTGGAGGACTATGGCTACACCTTC CASSLEDYGYTF
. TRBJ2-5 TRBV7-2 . TGTGCCAGCAGCTTAGGTCTTGAGACCCAGTACTTC CASSLGLETQYF
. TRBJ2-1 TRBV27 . TGTGCCAGCATCCTGCTTCGCGGAGAGCAGTTCTTC CASILLRGEQFF
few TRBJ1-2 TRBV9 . TGTGCCAGCAGCGTCCCGAGGGGGATTAGCTATGGCTACACCTTC CASSVPRGISYGYTF
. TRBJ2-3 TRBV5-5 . TGTGCCAGCAGCTTCATAGGAGCTCGCACAGATACGCAGTATTTT CASSFIGARTDTQYF
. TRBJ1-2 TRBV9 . TGTGCCAGCAGCACCCGCGTCGATGGCTACACCTTC CASSTRVDGYTF
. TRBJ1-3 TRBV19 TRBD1 TGTGCCAGTAGTATGGACAGGGGGCAAGTCAAAGGATTTGGAAACACCATATATTTT CASSMDRGQVKGFGNTIYF
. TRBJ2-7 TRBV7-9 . TGTGCCAGCAGCTTATCCGGGCGGGTGTTCTACGAGCAGTACTTC CASSLSGRVFYEQYF
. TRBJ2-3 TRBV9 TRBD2 TGTGCCAGCAGCGAGACTAGCGGGAGCCCAGATACGCAGTATTTT CASSETSGSPDTQYF
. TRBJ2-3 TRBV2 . TGTGCCAGCAGTGAGTACCTTGGCACAGATACGCAGTATTTT CASSEYLGTDTQYF